This T cell receptor (beta chain) emerged from a study of blood T cell repertoires in COVID-19. Study-wide context: Samples of COVID-19 (acute and convalescent) were obtained from the United States, Italy and Spain.

Assay: immunoSEQ multiplex PCR; the TCRdb copy retains only in-frame clones and omits some. The data hold 150,000 or so clones, with under 85% observed a single time. Trimming took 6 bases from V and 6 from J; bases not matched to a gene: 9. There are 15 residues in the CDR3. The germline CDR1 and CDR2 sequences are SNHLY and FYNNEI. The material sequenced was peripheral blood. The receptor was isolated from a man aged 70 or older who had recovered from COVID-19. The J gene is TRBJ2-1, the V gene TRBV2, with TRBD1 matching over 9 bases. The CDR3, as DNA: TGTGCCAGCAGACCTCACAGGGGGCAGGCCAATGAGCAGTTCTTC. This encodes CASRPHRGQANEQFF.